A selection of T cell receptor beta chains follows, all from one sample in a study of early T cells in non-severe SARS-CoV-2 infection. A single record per CDR3 protein comes from TCRdb applying MiXCR to the 5' RACE reads. The repertoire includes 55,000 to 80,000 distinct CDR3 sequences, less than 9.5% of them detected once, and roughly 13% sits in the top ten. The starting material was whole blood, obtained at baseline. All receptors derive from an adult who was a healthcare worker with PCR-confirmed SARS-CoV-2 infection or an uninfected control (not recorded which). Both conserved end residues are part of each CDR3. The D gene is left open where the match is weak. Rows give clone size only sometimes, using once, few, many, or a class for an expanded clone.

abundance: few
j_gene: TRBJ1-1
d_gene: .
v_gene: TRBV29-1
CDR3aa: CSVGRRNTEAFF
CDR3nt: TGCAGCGTTGGCCGCCGGAACACTGAAGCTTTCTTT

abundance: .
j_gene: TRBJ2-5
d_gene: .
v_gene: TRBV9
CDR3aa: CASSDSVSLETQYF
CDR3nt: TGTGCCAGCAGCGATAGCGTGAGTTTGGAGACCCAGTACTTC

abundance: many
j_gene: TRBJ2-7
d_gene: .
v_gene: TRBV10-2
CDR3aa: CASSESGARNEQYF
CDR3nt: TGCGCCAGCAGTGAGTCGGGGGCGAGGAACGAGCAGTACTTC

abundance: .
j_gene: TRBJ2-7
d_gene: .
v_gene: TRBV29-1
CDR3aa: CSGLTSYEQYF
CDR3nt: TGCAGCGGGCTGACTAGTTACGAGCAGTACTTC

abundance: few
j_gene: TRBJ2-7
d_gene: TRBD2
v_gene: TRBV11-2
CDR3aa: CASSEYGGKGGQYF
CDR3nt: TGTGCCAGCAGCGAATACGGGGGGAAAGGAGGGCAGTACTTC

abundance: few
j_gene: TRBJ1-2
d_gene: .
v_gene: TRBV9
CDR3aa: CASSDQLNYGYTF
CDR3nt: TGTGCCAGCAGCGACCAACTCAACTATGGCTACACCTTC

abundance: .
j_gene: TRBJ2-5
d_gene: TRBD1
v_gene: TRBV30
CDR3aa: CAWSSPRTGRMETQYF
CDR3nt: TGTGCCTGGAGTTCCCCCAGGACAGGGAGGATGGAGACCCAGTACTTC

abundance: .
j_gene: TRBJ2-1
d_gene: .
v_gene: TRBV7-6
CDR3aa: CASSPRTYNEQFF
CDR3nt: TGTGCCAGCAGCCCAAGGACCTACAATGAGCAGTTCTTC

abundance: many
j_gene: TRBJ1-5
d_gene: .
v_gene: TRBV5-8
CDR3aa: CASSPDRPNQPQHF
CDR3nt: TGTGCCAGCAGCCCGGACAGACCGAATCAGCCCCAGCATTTT

abundance: .
j_gene: TRBJ2-3
d_gene: .
v_gene: TRBV7-3
CDR3aa: CASSLTVAPTDTQYF
CDR3nt: TGTGCCAGCAGCTTAACCGTCGCACCCACAGATACGCAGTATTTT

abundance: few
j_gene: TRBJ2-1
d_gene: .
v_gene: TRBV4-2
CDR3aa: CASSLRVGNEQFF
CDR3nt: TGTGCCAGCAGCCTTCGAGTGGGGAATGAGCAGTTCTTC

abundance: many
j_gene: TRBJ2-1
d_gene: TRBD2
v_gene: TRBV12-3/TRBV12-4
CDR3aa: CASTPTGLAGEDEQFF
CDR3nt: TGTGCCAGCACTCCGACCGGGCTAGCGGGAGAGGATGAGCAGTTCTTC

abundance: .
j_gene: TRBJ2-7
d_gene: TRBD2
v_gene: TRBV27
CDR3aa: CASRMAGGGEQYF
CDR3nt: TGTGCCAGCAGGATGGCGGGAGGTGGGGAGCAGTACTTC

abundance: few
j_gene: TRBJ2-3
d_gene: .
v_gene: TRBV7-8
CDR3aa: CASSRLEGPDTQYF
CDR3nt: TGTGCCAGCAGCCGCTTGGAGGGGCCAGATACGCAGTATTTT

abundance: few
j_gene: TRBJ2-1
d_gene: TRBD2
v_gene: TRBV5-1
CDR3aa: CASSPGRGGSGLGEQFF
CDR3nt: TGCGCCAGCAGCCCGGGACGGGGGGGTTCCGGACTTGGTGAGCAGTTCTTC

abundance: many
j_gene: TRBJ2-1
d_gene: .
v_gene: TRBV4-3
CDR3aa: CASSQAGVNEQFF
CDR3nt: TGCGCCAGCAGCCAAGCAGGGGTTAATGAGCAGTTCTTC

abundance: .
j_gene: TRBJ1-1
d_gene: .
v_gene: TRBV12-2
CDR3aa: CASRLVAGQGALRTEAFF
CDR3nt: TGTGCAAGTCGCTTAGTAGCGGGACAGGGGGCTTTGAGGACTGAAGCTTTCTTT

abundance: few
j_gene: TRBJ2-7
d_gene: .
v_gene: TRBV7-9
CDR3aa: CASSLVAPPGEQYF
CDR3nt: TGTGCCAGCAGCTTAGTAGCGCCCCCCGGGGAGCAGTACTTC

abundance: many
j_gene: TRBJ2-5
d_gene: TRBD2
v_gene: TRBV5-1
CDR3aa: CASSSTGTSGQETQYF
CDR3nt: TGCGCCAGCAGCTCGACCGGGACTAGCGGCCAAGAGACCCAGTACTTC

abundance: few
j_gene: TRBJ2-7
d_gene: TRBD2
v_gene: TRBV7-2
CDR3aa: CASSQMTSGRPYEQYF
CDR3nt: TGTGCCAGCAGCCAAATGACTAGCGGGAGACCATACGAGCAGTACTTC

abundance: .
j_gene: TRBJ2-1
d_gene: TRBD2
v_gene: TRBV3-1
CDR3aa: CASSRGSGRYNEQFF
CDR3nt: TGTGCCAGCAGCCGGGGTAGCGGGAGATACAATGAGCAGTTCTTC

abundance: few
j_gene: TRBJ1-1
d_gene: TRBD1
v_gene: TRBV5-6
CDR3aa: CASSPTGGLNTEAFF
CDR3nt: TGTGCCAGCAGCCCGACAGGGGGATTGAACACTGAAGCTTTCTTT

abundance: many
j_gene: TRBJ2-7
d_gene: TRBD2
v_gene: TRBV27
CDR3aa: CASSFTSGPTSF
CDR3nt: TGTGCCAGCAGTTTCACTAGCGGGCCTACTTCATTC

abundance: many
j_gene: TRBJ2-1
d_gene: TRBD2
v_gene: TRBV7-3
CDR3aa: CASSQASGPPYNEQFF
CDR3nt: TGTGCCTCTTCACAGGCTAGCGGGCCCCCCTACAATGAGCAGTTCTTC

abundance: few
j_gene: TRBJ2-5
d_gene: TRBD1
v_gene: TRBV7-2
CDR3aa: CASSLALRDSETQYF
CDR3nt: TGTGCCAGCAGCTTAGCGCTTCGGGACAGCGAGACCCAGTACTTC

abundance: few
j_gene: TRBJ2-7
d_gene: .
v_gene: TRBV20-1
CDR3aa: CSARIPGARYEQYF
CDR3nt: TGCAGTGCTAGAATCCCGGGGGCGCGATACGAGCAGTACTTC

abundance: .
j_gene: TRBJ1-1
d_gene: .
v_gene: TRBV3-1
CDR3aa: CASSQDWAGLNTEAFF
CDR3nt: TGTGCCAGCAGCCAAGATTGGGCAGGATTGAACACTGAAGCTTTCTTT

abundance: few
j_gene: TRBJ2-1
d_gene: TRBD2
v_gene: TRBV20-1
CDR3aa: CSAAGYNEQFF
CDR3nt: TGCAGTGCAGCGGGGTACAATGAGCAGTTCTTC

abundance: many
j_gene: TRBJ1-1
d_gene: .
v_gene: TRBV29-1
CDR3aa: CSVDNGGRTHTEAFF
CDR3nt: TGCAGCGTTGATAATGGGGGGAGAACACACACTGAAGCTTTCTTT

abundance: many
j_gene: TRBJ1-3
d_gene: .
v_gene: TRBV7-8
CDR3aa: CASSLVGSGPGNTIYF
CDR3nt: TGTGCCAGCAGCTTAGTAGGGTCAGGTCCTGGAAACACCATATATTTT

abundance: once
j_gene: TRBJ1-6
d_gene: .
v_gene: TRBV20-1
CDR3aa: CSASGLPDSPLHF
CDR3nt: TGCAGTGCTTCCGGGCTCCCGGATTCACCCCTCCACTTT

abundance: few
j_gene: TRBJ2-7
d_gene: TRBD1
v_gene: TRBV25-1
CDR3aa: CASSDPGTATYEQYF
CDR3nt: TGTGCCAGCAGTGACCCCGGGACAGCTACCTACGAGCAGTACTTC